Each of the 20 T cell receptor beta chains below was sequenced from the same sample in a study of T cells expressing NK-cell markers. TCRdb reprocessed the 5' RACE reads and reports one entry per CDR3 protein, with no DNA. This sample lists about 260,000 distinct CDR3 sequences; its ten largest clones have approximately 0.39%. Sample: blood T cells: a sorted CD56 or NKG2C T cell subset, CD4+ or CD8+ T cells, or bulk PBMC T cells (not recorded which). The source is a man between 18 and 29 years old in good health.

The CDR3 is CASRSGTVQFF. The chain carries TRBV28 and TRBJ2-1; TCRdb's D call, TRBD1, is unchecked because there is no DNA. CDR3 size: 11 residues. Germline V gives CDR1 MDHEN, CDR2 SYDVKM.

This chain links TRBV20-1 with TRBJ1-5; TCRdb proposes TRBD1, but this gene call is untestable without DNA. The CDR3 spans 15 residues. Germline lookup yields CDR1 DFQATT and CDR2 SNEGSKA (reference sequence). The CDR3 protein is CSAKVGTGLNQPQHF.

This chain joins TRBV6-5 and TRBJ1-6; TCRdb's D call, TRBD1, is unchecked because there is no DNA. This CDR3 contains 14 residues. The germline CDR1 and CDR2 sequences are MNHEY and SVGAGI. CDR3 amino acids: CATESGTGNSPLHF.

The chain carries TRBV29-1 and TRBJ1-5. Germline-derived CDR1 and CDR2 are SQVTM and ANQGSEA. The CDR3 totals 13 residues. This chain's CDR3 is CSASAKFGQPQHF.

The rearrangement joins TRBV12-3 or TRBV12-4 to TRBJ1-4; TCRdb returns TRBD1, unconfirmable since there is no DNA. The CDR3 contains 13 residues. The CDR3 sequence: CASRRQIAEKLFF.

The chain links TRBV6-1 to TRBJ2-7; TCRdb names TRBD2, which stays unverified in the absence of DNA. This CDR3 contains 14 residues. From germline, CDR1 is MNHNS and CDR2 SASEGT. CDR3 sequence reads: CAVSGGWRSNEQYF.

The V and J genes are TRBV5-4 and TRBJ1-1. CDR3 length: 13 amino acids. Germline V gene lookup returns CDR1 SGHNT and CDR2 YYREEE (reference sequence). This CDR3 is CASSLGRTYEAFF.

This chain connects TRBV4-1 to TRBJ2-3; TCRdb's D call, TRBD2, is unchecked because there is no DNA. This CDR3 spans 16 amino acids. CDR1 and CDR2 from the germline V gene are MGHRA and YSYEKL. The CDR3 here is CASSQARERITDTQYF.

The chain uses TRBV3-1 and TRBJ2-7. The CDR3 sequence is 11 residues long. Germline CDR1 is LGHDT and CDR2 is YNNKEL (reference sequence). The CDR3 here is CASSLPGEQYF.

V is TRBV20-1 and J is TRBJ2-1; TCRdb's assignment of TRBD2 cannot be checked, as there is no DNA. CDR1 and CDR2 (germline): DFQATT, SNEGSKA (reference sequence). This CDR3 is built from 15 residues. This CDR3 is CSASRTLGSYNEQFF.

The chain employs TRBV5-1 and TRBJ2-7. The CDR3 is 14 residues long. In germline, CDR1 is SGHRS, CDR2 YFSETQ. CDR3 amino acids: CASSQKWTLGEQYF.

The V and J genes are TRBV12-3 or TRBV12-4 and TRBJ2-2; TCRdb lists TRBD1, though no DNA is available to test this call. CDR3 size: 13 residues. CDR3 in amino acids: CASSAPREGELFF.

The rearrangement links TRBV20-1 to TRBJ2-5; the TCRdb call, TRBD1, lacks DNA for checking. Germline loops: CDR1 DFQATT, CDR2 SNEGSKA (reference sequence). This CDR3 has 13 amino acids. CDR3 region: CSAEQGLQETQYF.

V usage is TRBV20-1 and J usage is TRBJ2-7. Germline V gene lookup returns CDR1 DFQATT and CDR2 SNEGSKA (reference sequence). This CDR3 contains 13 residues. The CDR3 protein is CSAGLIQIGEQYF.

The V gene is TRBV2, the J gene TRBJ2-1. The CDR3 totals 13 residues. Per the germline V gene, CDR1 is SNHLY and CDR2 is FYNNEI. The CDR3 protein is CAGAGLSYNEQFF.

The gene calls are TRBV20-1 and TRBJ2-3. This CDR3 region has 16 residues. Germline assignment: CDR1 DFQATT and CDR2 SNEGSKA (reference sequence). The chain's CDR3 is CSASLGRHNSGDTQYF.

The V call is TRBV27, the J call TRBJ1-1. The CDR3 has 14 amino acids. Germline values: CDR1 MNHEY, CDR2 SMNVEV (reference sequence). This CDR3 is CASSFSGYGPEAFF.

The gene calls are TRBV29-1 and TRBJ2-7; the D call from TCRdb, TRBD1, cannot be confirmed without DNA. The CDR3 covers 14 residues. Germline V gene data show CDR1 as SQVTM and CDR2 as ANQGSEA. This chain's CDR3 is CSVVGRGPSYEQYF.

The CDR3 sequence: CASSLVSTGPDTQYF. The chain is built from TRBV7-2 and TRBJ2-3; TCRdb selects TRBD1, and the lack of DNA leaves this call unchecked. The CDR3 consists of 15 residues. Germline values: CDR1 SGHTA, CDR2 FQGNSA.

This CDR3 reads CASTMTGIGEKLFF. V is TRBV5-1 and J is TRBJ1-4; TCRdb indicates TRBD1, and absent DNA this call remains unverified. Germline assignment: CDR1 SGHRS and CDR2 YFSETQ. The CDR3 runs 14 residues.